A selection of T cell receptor beta chains follows, all from one sample in a study of post-analysis software for immune sequencing data. Via MiXCR, TCRdb re-called the PCR reads, giving one row per CDR3 protein. This sample carries about 460,000 distinct CDR3 sequences, around 40% of them seen once, and the ten largest clones take over 10%. Input material: blood. The receptor set was obtained from a girl between 5 and 17 years old with multiple sclerosis. Both conserved end residues are trimmed from each CDR3. Each record gives: V gene, J gene, CDR3 protein.

TRBV24-1	TRBJ2-7	ATSDLFLPGTSGCWVWDEQY
TRBV15	TRBJ2-7	ATSTIRTTSSYEQY
TRBV27	TRBJ2-3	ASSPPLHGQGGTDTQY
TRBV9	TRBJ2-3	ASSVVPSGSGADTQY
TRBV6-4	TRBJ2-3	ASSDTGTSGRGSDTQY
TRBV24-1	TRBJ2-7	ATSESGAAYEQY
TRBV14	TRBJ2-7	ASSPPDRGWGSGRFYEQY
TRBV29-1	TRBJ2-5	SVEDPLALVIETQY
TRBV27	TRBJ1-1	ASIRGPEAF
TRBV29-1	TRBJ1-1	SVHLQGILGTEAF
TRBV6-4	TRBJ1-6	ASYSGQGTISYNSPLH
TRBV28	TRBJ2-1	ASSLFRLAEYNEQF
TRBV6-6	TRBJ2-3	ASSRLPPDSTDTQY
TRBV7-8	NA	ASSRDPSGASSVEQY
TRBV3-1	NA	ASSQERYPETQY
TRBV3-1	NA	ASSLDSGRSSYNEQY
TRBV12-3/TRBV12-4	TRBJ2-5	ASSLSSVRVETQY
TRBV5-6	TRBJ2-3	ASSWTSGSTDTQY